These 10 T cell receptor beta chains came from one sample sequenced in a study of long-term antiretroviral therapy in people with HIV. Sequencing relied on immunoSEQ assay v3.0, run at survey level. Profiled with immunoSEQ multiplex PCR; TCRdb holds only in-frame clones, not every one. The profile shows about 19,000 clones, 70% to 80% of them singletons. The specimen was unsorted PBMCs, collected 2.2 years after starting antiretroviral therapy. These receptors were obtained from a man aged 45 to 65 with HIV.

J is TRBJ2-7 and V is TRBV19; D is ambiguous. Germline CDR1 reads LNHDA; CDR2 reads SQIVND (reference sequence). Trimming shortened V by 1 base and J by 3 bases, and 7 bases separated the two germline ends. This CDR3 region has 13 residues. The CDR3 here is CASSIVAFYEQYF. The CDR3 DNA reads TGTGCCAGTAGTATAGTGGCCTTCTACGAGCAGTACTTC.

The V gene is TRBV7-2, the J gene TRBJ1-4; possible D gene TRBD1, 6 bases. V lost 5 bases and J 7 bases, leaving 14 bases between the germline ends. CDR1 and CDR2 from the germline V gene are SGHTA and FQGNSA. The CDR3 is 14 residues long. CDR3 protein: CASSPQGPLEKLFF. The CDR3 nucleotides are TGTGCCAGCAGCCCGCAGGGGCCGCTTGAAAAACTGTTTTTT.

The rearrangement joins TRBV29-1 to TRBJ2-5; 9 bases line up with TRBD1. Losses at the gene ends were 5 bases for V and 5 bases for J; bases not matched to a gene: 3. This CDR3 has 12 amino acids. Germline CDR1 is SQVTM and CDR2 is ANQGSEA. CDR3 residues: CSVTGGGETQYF. The CDR3 DNA reads as TGCAGCGTTACAGGGGGCGGGGAGACCCAGTACTTC.

This chain links TRBV28 with TRBJ2-7; D might be TRBD2 (5 bases). This CDR3 region has 14 residues. CDR1 is MDHEN, CDR2 SYDVKM, per germline. V lost 8 bases and J lost 1, with 15 bases in between. The CDR3 is CASQRARGSYEQYF. The CDR3 DNA is TGTGCCAGCCAAAGGGCCCGAGGGTCCTACGAGCAGTACTTC.

The chain is built from TRBV11-3 and TRBJ2-5; 11 bases line up with TRBD2. Germline values: CDR1 SGHNT, CDR2 YENEEA. Losses at the gene ends were 5 bases for V and 1 base for J; bases not matched to a gene: 12. This CDR3 spans 18 amino acids. This CDR3 reads CASSLSTLAGVGQETQYF. CDR3 nucleotide sequence: TGTGCCAGCAGCCTAAGTACACTAGCGGGAGTGGGCCAAGAGACCCAGTACTTC. The entire variable domain, with the rest obtained from reference TRBV11-3 and TRBJ2-5, is as follows: EAGVVQSPRYKIIEKKQPVAFWCNPISGHNTLYWYLQNLGQGPELLIRYENEEAVDDSQLPKDRFSAERLKGVDSTLKIQPAELGDSAVYLCASSLSTLAGVGQETQYFGPGTRLLVL.

In this sample, this clone turned up a few times. The chain uses TRBV28 and TRBJ1-2; D call uncertain. In germline, CDR1 is MDHEN, CDR2 SYDVKM. Trimming left V 2 bases short and J 1 base short, with 11 bases between. The CDR3 totals 15 residues. Here the CDR3 DNA reads TGTGCCAGCAGTTTAGATGTGGAAATTAACTATGGCTACACCTTC. Protein product: CASSLDVEINYGYTF.

The chain has TRBV5-6 and TRBJ1-5; weak D call: TRBD1 (5 bases). Trimming stripped 1 base from V and 0 bases from J, with 11 bases between. The germline V gene encodes CDR1 SGHDT and CDR2 YYEEEE. This CDR3 contains 16 residues. CDR3 amino acids: CASSLFRGYSNQPQHF. The CDR3 DNA follows: TGTGCCAGCAGCTTGTTTAGGGGCTATAGCAATCAGCCCCAGCATTTT.

The chain carries TRBV6-1 and TRBJ1-2; D is possibly TRBD1 (6 bases). Trimming stripped 3 bases from V and 0 bases from J, with 11 bases between. This CDR3 is built from 15 residues. The germline V gene encodes CDR1 MNHNS and CDR2 SASEGT. The CDR3 sequence is CASSDQGKANYGYTF. CDR3 nucleotide sequence: TGTGCCAGCAGTGACCAGGGGAAAGCTAACTATGGCTACACCTTC.

The chain couples TRBV6-6 to TRBJ2-3; perhaps D is TRBD1 or TRBD2 (6 bases each). The germline V gene has CDR1 MNHNY and CDR2 SVGAGI (reference sequence). This CDR3 has 14 amino acids. V was pared by 8 bases and J by 0 bases, with 12 bases between. CDR3 protein: CASRRGPSTDTQYF. CDR3 DNA sequence: TGTGCCAGCCGACGGGGGCCTAGCACAGATACGCAGTATTTT.

The count of this clone is one. The genes are TRBV6-1 and TRBJ1-4, with 7 bases that match TRBD1. V lost 11 bases, J lost 5 bases, and 11 bases stayed unmatched. The CDR3 consists of 14 residues. The germline V gene encodes CDR1 MNHNS and CDR2 SASEGT. In DNA, the CDR3 is TGTGCCGGAAGCCCGACAGGGCGAAATGAAAAACTGTTTTTT. This translates into CAGSPTGRNEKLFF.